This TCR beta chain was retrieved from a study of blood T cell repertoires in COVID-19. On the study more broadly: Donors in the United States, Italy and Spain gave samples during acute or convalescent COVID-19. T cells, B-cell-depleted T cells, or PBMCs provided the cDNA or gDNA that served as material.

This CDR3 contains 12 residues. Between the trimmed V and J ends, which lost 2 bases and 5 bases, there was a span of 4 bases. CDR1 and CDR2 from the germline V gene are MDHEN and SYDVKM. Original data processing: Estimates of nucleated cell counts were drawn from the amplification of reference gene primers. Assay used: immunoSEQ multiplex PCR; TCRdb lists only in-frame clones, some missing. The V and J calls and clone size come from that table; D and trimming were worked out from the DNA. The sample yields about 140,000 clones, 65% to 85% seen once. Points on this clone: Other DNA variants within this sample encode the same CDR3.

Sequencing used peripheral blood. The chain couples TRBV28 to TRBJ2-4; D not certain. This sequence originates from a woman in her fifties or sixties with acute or convalescent COVID-19. The CDR3 sequence is CASSLRENIQYF. The DNA of the CDR3 is TGTGCCAGCAGTTTACGGGAAAACATTCAGTACTTC.